What follows are 12 T cell receptor beta chains derived from one specimen sequenced in a study of chemoradiotherapy in HPV16-positive cancers. Sequenced by immunoSEQ multiplex PCR; TCRdb stores in-frame clones only, minus some. The data show tens of thousands of clones, 84% seen once. The sequenced sample was blood, obtained from a patient who underwent chemoradiotherapy. These receptors originate from a human donor with HPV-associated anogenital cancer.

The chain couples TRBV18 to TRBJ1-5; 7 bases are shared with TRBD1. CDR3 size: 16 residues. The trim removed 4 bases at V and 1 base at J, leaving 7 bases unmatched. Per germline, CDR1 KGHSH and CDR2 LQKENI. This CDR3 is CASSQLSTGSNQPQHF. CDR3 coding DNA: TGTGCCAGCTCACAACTATCGACAGGGAGCAATCAGCCCCAGCATTTT.

This clone was detected once. The chain joins TRBV2 to TRBJ1-1, with no clear D. CDR3 length equals 13 residues. The V gene lost 1 base and the J gene lost 3 bases, with 6 bases spanning the gap. Germline V gives CDR1 SNHLY, CDR2 FYNNEI. This CDR3 reads CASSEVLDTEAFF. CDR3 DNA: TGTGCCAGCAGTGAAGTATTGGACACTGAAGCTTTCTTT.

J is TRBJ1-1 and V is TRBV11-1; 7 bases are shared with TRBD1. V shed 5 bases and J 3 bases; nucleotides not matched to a gene: 3. Germline V gene sequence: CDR1 SGHAT, CDR2 FQDESV (reference sequence). This CDR3 spans 13 amino acids. As DNA, the CDR3 is TGTGCCAGCAGCCCGACAGGGTACACTGAAGCTTTCTTT. Amino acids: CASSPTGYTEAFF.

This rearrangement joins TRBV30 to TRBJ1-1; D remains ambiguous. The CDR3 length is 12 residues. From germline, CDR1 is GTSNPN and CDR2 SVGIG (reference sequence). V lost 1 base and J 1 base, leaving 4 bases between the germline ends. The CDR3 here is CAWSGQNTEAFF. Written as DNA, the CDR3 is TGTGCCTGGAGTGGACAGAACACTGAAGCTTTCTTT.

V and J are TRBV6-5 and TRBJ1-1; D is ambiguous. CDR3 length equals 13 residues. The germline V gene has CDR1 MNHEY and CDR2 SVGAGI. Trimming took off 5 bases at V and 5 bases at J, with 12 bases between the two ends. DNA of the CDR3: TGTGCCAGCAGTACGGTTCGGGGAACTGAAGCTTTCTTT. Protein product: CASSTVRGTEAFF.

For this clone: At one of its ends the junction is not consistent with the germline gene, which may arise from a read error. The rearrangement joins TRBV7-9 to TRBJ2-3, with 8 bases identical to TRBD1. CDR1 is SEHNR and CDR2 is FQNEAQ in the germline V gene (reference sequence). The CDR3 loop spans 15 amino acids. In nucleotides, the CDR3 is TGTGCCAGCAGTTTAGGGGACAGGACTACAGATACGCAGTATTTT. It yields the protein CASSLGDRTTDTQYF.

This chain joins TRBV6-6 and TRBJ1-2; maybe TRBD1 (6 bases). CDR3 size: 15 residues. From germline, CDR1 is MNHNY and CDR2 SVGAGI (reference sequence). V lost 2 bases and J 0 bases, leaving 10 bases between the germline ends. The CDR3: CASSYHRAANYGYTF. In DNA form, the CDR3 reads TGTGCCAGCAGTTACCACAGGGCAGCTAACTATGGCTACACCTTC.

The chain's CDR3 is CATSRDARGGPSYNEQFF. DNA of the CDR3: TGTGCCACCAGCAGAGACGCGCGGGGGGGGCCCTCCTACAATGAGCAGTTCTTC. The V gene is TRBV15, the J gene TRBJ2-1; 9 bases fit TRBD2. The ends lost 0 bases at V and 0 bases at J; junction bases unmatched: 6. Per the germline V gene, CDR1 is LNHNV and CDR2 is YYDKDF (reference sequence). The CDR3 has 18 residues. The full variable domain, rest sourced from reference TRBV15 and TRBJ2-1, is DAMVIQNPRYQVTQFGKPVTLSCSQTLNHNVMYWYQQKSSQAPKLLFHYYDKDFNNEADTPDNFQSRRPNTSFCFLDIRSPGLGDTAMYLCATSRDARGGPSYNEQFFGPGTRLTVL.

The V call is TRBV2, the J call TRBJ2-3; D unclear. The CDR3 runs to 13 residues. V was cut by 7 bases and J by 2 bases, with 10 bases left in between. Looked up from germline, CDR1 is SNHLY and CDR2 is FYNNEI. The CDR3 nucleotides are TGTGCCAGCACCGGATCCTTCACAGATACGCAGTATTTT. Residues: CASTGSFTDTQYF. Using reference TRBV2 and TRBJ2-3 for the parts outside the CDR3, the full variable domain is EPEVTQTPSHQVTQMGQEVILRCVPISNHLYFYWYRQILGQKVEFLVSFYNNEISEKSEIFDDQFSVERPDGSNFTLKIRSTKLEDSAMYFCASTGSFTDTQYFGPGTRLTVL.

The chain recombines TRBV25-1 with TRBJ1-2; D not certain. The CDR3 spans 12 residues. CDR1 MGHDK and CDR2 SYGVNS come from the germline V gene. V was cut by 7 bases and J by 0 bases, with 6 bases left in between. This CDR3 reads CASMASNYGYTF. The CDR3 coding sequence is TGTGCCAGCATGGCCTCTAACTATGGCTACACCTTC.

The V gene is TRBV5-1, the J gene TRBJ2-5; 8 bases fit TRBD2. This CDR3 contains 15 residues. V was clipped by 3 bases and J by 3 bases; unmatched bases: 7. Germline values: CDR1 SGHRS, CDR2 YFSETQ. In DNA, the CDR3 is TGCGCCAGCAGCTCATCAAAGACTAGCGAAGAGACCCAGTACTTC. It translates to CASSSSKTSEETQYF.

The J gene is TRBJ1-1, the V gene TRBV7-8; D gene unclear. This CDR3 is built from 14 residues. The germline CDR1 and CDR2 sequences are SGHVS and FQNEAQ. V was trimmed by 5 bases and J by 3 bases, leaving 13 bases between them. The CDR3 reads CASSPATWDTEAFF. The CDR3 bases are TGTGCCAGCAGCCCAGCTACATGGGACACTGAAGCTTTCTTT.